The 21 T cell receptor beta chains in this list originate from one sample, sequenced in a study of blood T cell repertoires in COVID-19. Sequencing used immunoSEQ multiplex PCR; TCRdb keeps in-frame clones, though not all of them. The sample yields about 440,000 clones, more than 70% seen once. The sample was peripheral blood. These receptors originate from a woman in her 50s with COVID-19, enrolled during active disease.

V is TRBV6-4 and J is TRBJ2-1, with 8 bases aligning to TRBD2. Unmatched junction bases numbered 2, after V lost 4 bases and J lost 3 bases. The CDR3 runs to 14 residues. Looked up from germline, CDR1 is MRHNA and CDR2 is SNTAGT. Written as DNA, the CDR3 is TGTGCCAGCAGTGCCGGGGGGGTCTACAATGAGCAGTTCTTC. As protein: CASSAGGVYNEQFF.

The chain uses TRBV2 and TRBJ1-1, with D maybe TRBD1 (5 bases). CDR1 is SNHLY and CDR2 is FYNNEI in the germline V gene. Trimming removed 7 bases from V and 7 bases from J, with 13 bases in between. The CDR3 covers 12 residues. CDR3 bases: TGTGCCAGCACTGGGGGGGAGATTGAAGCTTTCTTT. Protein sequence: CASTGGEIEAFF. The variable domain in full, completed from reference TRBV2 and TRBJ1-1, reads EPEVTQTPSHQVTQMGQEVILRCVPISNHLYFYWYRQILGQKVEFLVSFYNNEISEKSEIFDDQFSVERPDGSNFTLKIRSTKLEDSAMYFCASTGGEIEAFFGQGTRLTVV.

Here the CDR3 reads CASADRGHQETQYF. The CDR3 bases are TGTGCCAGCGCGGACAGGGGTCACCAAGAGACCCAGTACTTC. The chain is built from TRBV27 and TRBJ2-5; TRBD1 matches at 9 bases. CDR1 MNHEY and CDR2 SMNVEV come from the germline V gene (reference sequence). The length of the CDR3 is 14 residues. The J segment lost 0 bases and the V segment lost 8 bases, leaving 4 bases of the junction unmatched.

The rearrangement links TRBV15 to TRBJ1-1; D gene unclear. Germline-derived CDR1 and CDR2 are LNHNV and YYDKDF (reference sequence). Trimming removed 1 base at V and 0 bases at J, with 9 bases between. This CDR3 is 15 amino acids long. The CDR3 DNA reads as TGTGCCACCAGCAGAGTTTCGGGGATGAACACTGAAGCTTTCTTT. It yields the protein CATSRVSGMNTEAFF.

This clone occurred once. The chain couples TRBV7-2 to TRBJ2-3; no clear D. This CDR3 has 15 residues. The V gene's germline CDR1 is SGHTA and CDR2 FQGNSA. V was clipped by 5 bases and J by 2 bases, with 14 bases between them. CDR3 sequence reads: CASSAWAVDTDTQYF. The CDR3 nucleotides read TGTGCCAGCAGCGCCTGGGCCGTAGACACAGATACGCAGTATTTT.

This clone was seen once. The chain uses TRBV9 and TRBJ2-2; the D gene is possibly TRBD1 (6 bases). The CDR3 spans 14 residues. Germline V gives CDR1 SGDLS, CDR2 YYNGEE. V lost 4 bases and J lost 3, with 10 bases in between. The CDR3 sequence: CASSLGQYTGELFF. CDR3 bases: TGTGCCAGCAGCCTAGGACAGTACACCGGGGAGCTGTTTTTT.

The chain combines TRBV6-6 with TRBJ1-1; possible D gene TRBD1, 6 bases. The V gene lost 8 bases and the J gene lost 1 base, with 14 bases spanning the gap. The length of the CDR3 is 14 residues. Germline V gene lookup returns CDR1 MNHNY and CDR2 SVGAGI (reference sequence). The CDR3 protein is CASLWGLGNTEAFF. CDR3 DNA: TGTGCCAGCTTATGGGGGCTGGGGAACACTGAAGCTTTCTTT.

The chain carries TRBV5-5 and TRBJ1-1, with a tentative D call TRBD1 (6 bases). The germline V gene has CDR1 SGHKS and CDR2 YYEKEE (reference sequence). This CDR3 comprises 17 residues. Trimming left V 6 bases short and J 0 bases short, with 21 bases between. CDR3 loop: CASTLLPGDGVNTEAFF. The DNA of the CDR3 is TGTGCCAGCACCCTCCTCCCAGGGGACGGGGTGAACACTGAAGCTTTCTTT.

The chain joins TRBV7-9 to TRBJ1-2, with D unresolved. The germline V gene has CDR1 SEHNR and CDR2 FQNEAQ (reference sequence). The CDR3 spans 14 residues. V was pared by 1 base and J by 7 bases, with 13 bases between. This CDR3 is CASSLGGSRAGYTF. CDR3 nucleotides: TGTGCCAGCAGCTTAGGCGGATCGAGGGCTGGCTACACCTTC.

The V and J genes are TRBV7-9 and TRBJ2-7; a possible D gene is TRBD2 (6 bases). The V and J ends lost 7 bases and 2 bases respectively, with 15 bases between them. Germline V gene lookup returns CDR1 SEHNR and CDR2 FQNEAQ (reference sequence). The CDR3 length is 14 residues. The CDR3 loop is CASTPGLGTYEQYF. In DNA form, the CDR3 reads TGTGCCAGCACCCCGGGACTCGGGACCTACGAGCAGTACTTC.

V and J are TRBV7-3 and TRBJ1-2, with 7 bases that match TRBD1. The CDR3 covers 17 residues. Germline V gene lookup returns CDR1 SGHTA and CDR2 FQGTGA. Losses at the gene ends were 4 bases for V and 1 base for J; bases not matched to a gene: 12. CDR3 in DNA: TGTGCCAGCAGCTCTTTCCCTCCATGGGACAGTAACTATGGCTACACCTTC. This codes for CASSSFPPWDSNYGYTF.

This chain uses TRBV2 with TRBJ2-3, with 14 bases that match TRBD2. The ends lost 8 bases at V and 5 bases at J; junction bases unmatched: 3. Germline CDR1 and CDR2: SNHLY and FYNNEI. The CDR3 sequence is 14 residues long. This CDR3 reads CASGLAGGGDTQYF. The CDR3 bases are TGTGCCAGCGGACTAGCGGGGGGAGGAGATACGCAGTATTTT. The full variable domain, its missing parts supplied by reference TRBV2 and TRBJ2-3, is EPEVTQTPSHQVTQMGQEVILRCVPISNHLYFYWYRQILGQKVEFLVSFYNNEISEKSEIFDDQFSVERPDGSNFTLKIRSTKLEDSAMYFCASGLAGGGDTQYFGPGTRLTVL.

The rearrangement links TRBV30 to TRBJ1-1; D is perhaps TRBD1 (6 bases). CDR3 length: 14 amino acids. The germline gives CDR1 GTSNPN, CDR2 SVGIG (reference sequence). V was pared by 2 bases and J by 3 bases, with 13 bases between. The CDR3 loop reads CAWSPGTLDTEAFF. In DNA form, the CDR3 reads TGTGCCTGGAGTCCTGGGACACTGGACACTGAAGCTTTCTTT.

The chain combines TRBV6-1 with TRBJ1-5; possibly TRBD1 for D (6 bases). This CDR3 comprises 15 residues. Germline V gene lookup returns CDR1 MNHNS and CDR2 SASEGT. V was clipped by 1 base and J by 7 bases, with 14 bases between them. CDR3 residues: CASSEGTAAPQPQHF. As DNA, the CDR3 is TGTGCCAGCAGTGAAGGGACAGCCGCCCCGCAGCCCCAGCATTTT.

The chain has TRBV9 and TRBJ1-2, with D uncertain. Germline V gene lookup returns CDR1 SGDLS and CDR2 YYNGEE. The CDR3 is 17 residues long. V dropped 1 base and J dropped 4 bases, with 20 bases sitting between them. The CDR3 coding sequence is TGTGCCAGCAGCGTATCCCCCGGGGAGGCCTTCAGCTATGGCTACACCTTC. It specifies CASSVSPGEAFSYGYTF. Based on the CDR3 plus reference TRBV9 and TRBJ1-2, the full variable domain is DSGVTQTPKHLITATGQRVTLRCSPRSGDLSVYWYQQSLDQGLQFLIQYYNGEERAKGNILERFSAQQFPDLHSELNLSSLELGDSALYFCASSVSPGEAFSYGYTFGSGTRLTVV.

This clone has just one count. This sample includes further DNA sequences coding for the same CDR3. V and J are TRBV27 and TRBJ1-2, with D tentatively TRBD1 (5 bases). V gave up 5 bases and J gave up 5 bases, with 18 bases separating them. The CDR3 extends over 15 amino acids. Germline CDR1 is MNHEY and CDR2 is SMNVEV (reference sequence). The CDR3 spells CASSPGTSGGYGYTF. CDR3 in DNA: TGTGCCAGCAGTCCCGGGACCTCCGGAGGGTATGGCTACACCTTC.

V gene TRBV27 combines with J gene TRBJ2-3, with 8 positions matching TRBD2. The CDR3 loop spans 16 amino acids. The V gene end was trimmed by 6 bases and the J gene end by 2 bases; junction bases not matched to a gene: 10. Per germline, CDR1 MNHEY and CDR2 SMNVEV (reference sequence). The CDR3 DNA sequence: TGTGCCAGCAGGTCCCTCGGGCGGGGGGTCACAGATACGCAGTATTTT. It encodes CASRSLGRGVTDTQYF.

The CDR3 DNA sequence: TGTGCCCTCGCAGGAGGGCGGGCGGACAATGAGCAGTTCTTC. It translates to CALAGGRADNEQFF. The chain joins TRBV15 to TRBJ2-1, with D possibly TRBD2 on 6 matching bases. This CDR3 region has 14 residues. Per germline, CDR1 LNHNV and CDR2 YYDKDF (reference sequence). Trimming stripped 11 bases from V and 5 bases from J, with 19 bases between.

This clone has only one observation. The chain employs TRBV24-1 and TRBJ2-7, with D hard to call. The germline V gene encodes CDR1 KGHDR and CDR2 SFDVKD. This CDR3 contains 13 residues. V was clipped by 3 bases and J by 1 base, with 6 bases between them. The CDR3 loop is CATSDPRSYEQYF. Written as DNA, the CDR3 is TGTGCCACCAGTGATCCCCGTTCCTACGAGCAGTACTTC.

Only one count was recorded for this clone. The chain has TRBV7-9 and TRBJ2-7; 8 bases are a match to TRBD2. Germline V lookup: CDR1 SEHNR, CDR2 FQNEAQ (reference sequence). With 0 bases clipped from V and 4 bases from J, the junction kept 5 bases outside the gene matches. CDR3 size: 15 residues. For the CDR3, the DNA is TGTGCCAGCAGCTTAGCCAGCGGGGGCAGGTACGAGCAGTACTTC. Its translation: CASSLASGGRYEQYF.

J is TRBJ1-2 and V is TRBV3-1 (or the pseudogene TRBV3-2), with 8 positions matching TRBD1. Germline trimming cut 3 bases from V and 0 bases from J; bases unmatched to any gene: 12. Germline V CDR1 and CDR2: LGHDT, YNNKEL (reference sequence). The CDR3 totals 18 residues. CDR3 sequence reads: CASSQGSTGAFANYGYTF. The CDR3 nucleotides read TGTGCCAGCAGCCAGGGCTCGACAGGGGCCTTCGCTAACTATGGCTACACCTTC.